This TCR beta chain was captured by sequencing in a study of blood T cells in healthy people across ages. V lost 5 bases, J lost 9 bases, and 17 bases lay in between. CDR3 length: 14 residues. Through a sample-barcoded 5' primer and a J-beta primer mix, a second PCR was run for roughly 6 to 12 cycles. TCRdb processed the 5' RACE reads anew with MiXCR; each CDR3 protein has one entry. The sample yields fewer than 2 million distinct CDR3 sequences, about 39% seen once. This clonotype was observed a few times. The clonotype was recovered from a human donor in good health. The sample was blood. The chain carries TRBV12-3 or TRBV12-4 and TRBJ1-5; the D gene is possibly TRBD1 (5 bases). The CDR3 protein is CASSPPGLTLPQHF. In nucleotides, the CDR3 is TGTGCCAGCAGTCCCCCGGGACTCACATTGCCCCAGCATTTT.